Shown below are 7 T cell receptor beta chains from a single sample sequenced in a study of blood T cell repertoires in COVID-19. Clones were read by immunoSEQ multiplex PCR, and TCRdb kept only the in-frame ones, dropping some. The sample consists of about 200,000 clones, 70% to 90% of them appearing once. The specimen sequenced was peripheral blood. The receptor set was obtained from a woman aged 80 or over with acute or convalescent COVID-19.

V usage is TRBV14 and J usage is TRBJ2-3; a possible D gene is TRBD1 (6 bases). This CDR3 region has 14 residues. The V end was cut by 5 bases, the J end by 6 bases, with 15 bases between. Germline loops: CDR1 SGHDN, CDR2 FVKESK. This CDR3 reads CASSKGQSLDTQYF. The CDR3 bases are TGTGCCAGCAGCAAAGGACAGTCGTTGGATACGCAGTATTTT.

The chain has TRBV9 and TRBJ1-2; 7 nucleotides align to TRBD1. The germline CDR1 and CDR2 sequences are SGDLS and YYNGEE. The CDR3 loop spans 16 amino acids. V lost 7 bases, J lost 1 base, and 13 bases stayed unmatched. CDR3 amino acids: CASGALTGQSNYGYTF. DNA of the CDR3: TGTGCCAGCGGAGCTTTGACAGGGCAAAGTAACTATGGCTACACCTTC.

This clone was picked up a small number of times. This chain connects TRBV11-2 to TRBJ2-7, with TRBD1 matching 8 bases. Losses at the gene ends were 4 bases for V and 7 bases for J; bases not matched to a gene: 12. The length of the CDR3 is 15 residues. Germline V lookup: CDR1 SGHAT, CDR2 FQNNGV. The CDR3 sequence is CASSSDRTGSGEQYF. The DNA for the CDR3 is TGTGCCAGCAGCTCCGACCGGACAGGGTCGGGGGAGCAGTACTTC. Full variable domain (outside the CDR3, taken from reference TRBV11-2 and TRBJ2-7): EAGVAQSPRYKIIEKRQSVAFWCNPISGHATLYWYQQILGQGPKLLIQFQNNGVVDDSQLPKDRFSAERLKGVDSTLKIQPAKLEDSAVYLCASSSDRTGSGEQYFGPGTRLTVT.

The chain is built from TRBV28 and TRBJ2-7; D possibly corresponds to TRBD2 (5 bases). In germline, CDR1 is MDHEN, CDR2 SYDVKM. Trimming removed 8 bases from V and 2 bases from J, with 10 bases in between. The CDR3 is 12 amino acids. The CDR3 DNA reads TGTGCCAGCGTACGAGGGACCTACGAGCAGTACTTC. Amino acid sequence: CASVRGTYEQYF.

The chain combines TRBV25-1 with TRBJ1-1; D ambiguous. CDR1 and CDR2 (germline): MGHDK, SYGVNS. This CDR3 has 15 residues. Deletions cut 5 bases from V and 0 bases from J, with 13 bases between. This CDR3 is CASSLTTPMNTEAFF. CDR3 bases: TGTGCCAGCAGTCTTACGACACCGATGAACACTGAAGCTTTCTTT.

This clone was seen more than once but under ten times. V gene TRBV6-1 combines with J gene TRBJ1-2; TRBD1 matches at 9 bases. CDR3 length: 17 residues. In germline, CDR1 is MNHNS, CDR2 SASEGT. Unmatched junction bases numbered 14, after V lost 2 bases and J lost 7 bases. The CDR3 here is CASSEHRDRVHIAGYTF. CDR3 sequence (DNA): TGTGCCAGCAGTGAACACCGGGACAGGGTTCATATAGCTGGCTACACCTTC.

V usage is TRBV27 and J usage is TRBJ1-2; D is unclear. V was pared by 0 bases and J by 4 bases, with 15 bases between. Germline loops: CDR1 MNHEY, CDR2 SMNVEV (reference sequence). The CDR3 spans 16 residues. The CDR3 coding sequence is TGTGCCAGCAGTTTATCCGGACTGCGTGCTGGCTATGGCTACACCTTC. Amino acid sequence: CASSLSGLRAGYGYTF.